This TCR beta chain was captured in a study of OX40 agonist ivuxolimab in advanced cancers. About the study: Every 2 weeks, ivuxolimab was infused into the patients intravenously at between 0.01 and 10 mg/kg.

Germline CDR1 SQVTM, CDR2 ANQGSEA. The V gene lost 7 bases and the J gene lost 5 bases, with 18 bases spanning the gap. CDR3 length equals 14 residues. The assay was immunoSEQ multiplex PCR, and TCRdb's table has in-frame clones only and misses some. The data contain roughly 56,000 clones, around 86% of them singletons. Only a few counts were recorded for this clone. The sequence was collected from an adult with an advanced solid tumor such as melanoma, head and neck, liver or kidney cancer. Material: CD4+ or CD8+ T cells sorted from blood, obtained in a trial of the OX40 agonist ivuxolimab. V usage is TRBV29-1 and J usage is TRBJ2-1; a weak D match, TRBD2 (7 bases). CDR3: CSAPGRGADNEQFF. The CDR3 DNA sequence: TGCAGCGCCCCAGGGAGGGGGGCGGACAATGAGCAGTTCTTC.